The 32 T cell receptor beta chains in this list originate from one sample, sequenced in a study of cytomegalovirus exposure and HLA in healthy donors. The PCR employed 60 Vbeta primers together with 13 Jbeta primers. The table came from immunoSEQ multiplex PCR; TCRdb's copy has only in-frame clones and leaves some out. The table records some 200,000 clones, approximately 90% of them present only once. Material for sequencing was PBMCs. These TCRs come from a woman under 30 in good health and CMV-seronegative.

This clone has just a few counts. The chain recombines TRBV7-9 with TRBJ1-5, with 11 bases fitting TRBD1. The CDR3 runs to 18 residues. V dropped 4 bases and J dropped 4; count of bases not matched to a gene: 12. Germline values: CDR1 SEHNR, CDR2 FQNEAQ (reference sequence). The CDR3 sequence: CASSSIRAGTGGNQPQHF. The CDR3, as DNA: TGTGCCAGCAGCTCGATCCGAGCCGGGACAGGGGGGAATCAGCCCCAGCATTTT.

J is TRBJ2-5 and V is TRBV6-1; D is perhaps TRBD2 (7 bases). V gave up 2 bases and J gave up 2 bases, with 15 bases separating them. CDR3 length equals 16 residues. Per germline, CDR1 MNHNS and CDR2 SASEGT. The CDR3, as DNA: TGTGCCAGCAGTGAATGGGGGCCTAGCGGACAAGAGACCCAGTACTTC. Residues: CASSEWGPSGQETQYF.

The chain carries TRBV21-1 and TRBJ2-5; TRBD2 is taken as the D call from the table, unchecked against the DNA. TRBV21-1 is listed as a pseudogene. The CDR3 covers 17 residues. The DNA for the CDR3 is TGTGCCAGCAGCAAAGACCCGGGTCCTCAAAGTGGAGAGACCCAGTACTTC. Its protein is CASSKDPGPQSGETQYF.

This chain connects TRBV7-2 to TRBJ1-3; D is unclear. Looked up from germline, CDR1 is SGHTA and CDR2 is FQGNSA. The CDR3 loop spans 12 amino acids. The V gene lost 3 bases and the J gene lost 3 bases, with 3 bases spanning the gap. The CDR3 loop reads CASSFGGNTIYF. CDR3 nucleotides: TGTGCCAGCAGCTTCGGTGGAAACACCATATATTTT. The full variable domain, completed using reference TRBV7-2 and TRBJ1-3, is GAGVSQSPSNKVTEKGKDVELRCDPISGHTALYWYRQSLGQGLEFLIYFQGNSAPDKSGLPSDRFSAERTGGSVSTLTIQRTQQEDSAVYLCASSFGGNTIYFGEGSWLTVV.

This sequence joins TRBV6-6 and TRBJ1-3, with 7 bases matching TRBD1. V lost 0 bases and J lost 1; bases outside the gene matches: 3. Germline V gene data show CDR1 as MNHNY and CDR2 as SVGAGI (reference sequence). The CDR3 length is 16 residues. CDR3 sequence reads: CASSYSSTGSGNTIYF. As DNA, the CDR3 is TGTGCCAGCAGTTACTCTTCGACAGGGTCTGGAAACACCATATATTTT.

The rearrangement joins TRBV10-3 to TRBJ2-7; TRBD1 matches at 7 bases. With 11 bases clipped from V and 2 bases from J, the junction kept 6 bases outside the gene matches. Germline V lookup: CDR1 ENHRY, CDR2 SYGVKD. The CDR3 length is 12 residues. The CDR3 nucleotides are TGTGCCGCAGGGACAGAAACCTACGAGCAGTACTTC. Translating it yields CAAGTETYEQYF.

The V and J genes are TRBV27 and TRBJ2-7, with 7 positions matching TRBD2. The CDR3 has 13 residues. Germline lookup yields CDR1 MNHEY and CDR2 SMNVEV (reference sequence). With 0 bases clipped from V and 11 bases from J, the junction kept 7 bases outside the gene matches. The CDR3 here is CASSLSSGLREYF. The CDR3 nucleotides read TGTGCCAGCAGTTTATCTTCGGGACTAAGAGAGTACTTC.

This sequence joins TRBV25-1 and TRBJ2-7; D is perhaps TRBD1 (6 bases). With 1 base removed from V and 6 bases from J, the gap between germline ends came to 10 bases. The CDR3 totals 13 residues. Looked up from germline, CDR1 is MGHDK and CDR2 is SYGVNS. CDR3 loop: CASSESPGAEQYF. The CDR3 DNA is TGTGCCAGCAGTGAATCCCCAGGGGCCGAGCAGTACTTC.

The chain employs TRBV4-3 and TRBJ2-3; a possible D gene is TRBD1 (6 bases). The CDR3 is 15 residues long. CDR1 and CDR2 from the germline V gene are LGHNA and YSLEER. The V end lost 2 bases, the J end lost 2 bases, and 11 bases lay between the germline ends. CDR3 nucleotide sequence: TGCGCCAGCAGCCAAATGACAGGATACACAGATACGCAGTATTTT. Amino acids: CASSQMTGYTDTQYF.

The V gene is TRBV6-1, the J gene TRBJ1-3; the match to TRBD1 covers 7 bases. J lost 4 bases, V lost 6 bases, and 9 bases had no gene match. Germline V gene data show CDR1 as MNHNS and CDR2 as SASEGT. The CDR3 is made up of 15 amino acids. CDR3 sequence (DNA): TGTGCCAGCAGGACCGAGACAGGGTTCGGAAACACCATATATTTT. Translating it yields CASRTETGFGNTIYF.

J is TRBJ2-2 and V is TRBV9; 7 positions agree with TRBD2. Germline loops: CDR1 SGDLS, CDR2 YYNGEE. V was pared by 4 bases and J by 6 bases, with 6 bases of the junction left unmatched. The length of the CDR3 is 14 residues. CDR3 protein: CASSTRLAPGELFF. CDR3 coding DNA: TGTGCCAGCAGCACCCGACTAGCCCCCGGGGAGCTGTTTTTT.

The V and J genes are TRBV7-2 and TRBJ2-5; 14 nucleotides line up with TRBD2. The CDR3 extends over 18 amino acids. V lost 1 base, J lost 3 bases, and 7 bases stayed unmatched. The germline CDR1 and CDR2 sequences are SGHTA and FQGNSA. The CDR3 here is CASSLGGTSGGAKETQYF. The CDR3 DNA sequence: TGTGCCAGCAGCTTAGGAGGGACTAGCGGGGGAGCTAAAGAGACCCAGTACTTC.

CDR3 in DNA: TGTGCCAGCAGTGAGACAGGGCCCTACGAGCAGTACTTC. It specifies CASSETGPYEQYF. The gene calls are TRBV2 and TRBJ2-7, with 7 bases that match TRBD1. The CDR3 loop spans 13 amino acids. CDR1 SNHLY and CDR2 FYNNEI come from the germline V gene. V was pared by 3 bases and J by 2 bases, with 1 base of the junction left unmatched.

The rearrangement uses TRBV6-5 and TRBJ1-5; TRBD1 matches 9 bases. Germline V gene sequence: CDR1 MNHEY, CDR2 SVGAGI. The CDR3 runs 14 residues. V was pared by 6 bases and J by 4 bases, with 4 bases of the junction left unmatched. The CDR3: CASSPGTGNQPQHF. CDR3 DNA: TGTGCCAGCAGCCCCGGGACAGGGAATCAGCCCCAGCATTTT.

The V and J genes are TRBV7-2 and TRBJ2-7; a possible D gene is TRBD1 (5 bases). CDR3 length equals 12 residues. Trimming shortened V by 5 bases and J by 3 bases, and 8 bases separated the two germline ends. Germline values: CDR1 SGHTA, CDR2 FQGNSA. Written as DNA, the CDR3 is TGTGCCAGCAGCACCCAGGGCTACGAGCAGTACTTC. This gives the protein CASSTQGYEQYF. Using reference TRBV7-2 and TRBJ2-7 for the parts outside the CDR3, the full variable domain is GAGVSQSPSNKVTEKGKDVELRCDPISGHTALYWYRQSLGQGLEFLIYFQGNSAPDKSGLPSDRFSAERTGGSVSTLTIQRTQQEDSAVYLCASSTQGYEQYFGPGTRLTVT.

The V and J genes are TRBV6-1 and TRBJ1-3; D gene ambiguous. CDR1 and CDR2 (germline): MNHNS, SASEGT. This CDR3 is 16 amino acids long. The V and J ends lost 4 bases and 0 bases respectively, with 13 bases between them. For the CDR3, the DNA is TGTGCCAGCAGTGCCCCCTTGGCCATCTCTGGAAACACCATATATTTT. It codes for CASSAPLAISGNTIYF.

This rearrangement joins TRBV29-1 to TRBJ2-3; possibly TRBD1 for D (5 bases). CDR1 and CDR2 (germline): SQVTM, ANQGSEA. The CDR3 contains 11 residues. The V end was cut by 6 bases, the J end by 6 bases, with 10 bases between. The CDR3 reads CSVEQADTQYF. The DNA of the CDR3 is TGCAGCGTGGAACAGGCGGATACGCAGTATTTT.

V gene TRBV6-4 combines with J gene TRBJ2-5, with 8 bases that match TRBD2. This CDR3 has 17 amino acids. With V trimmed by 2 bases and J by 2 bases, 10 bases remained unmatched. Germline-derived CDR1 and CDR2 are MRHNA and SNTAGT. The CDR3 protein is CASSDTGRGVQQETQYF. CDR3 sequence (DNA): TGTGCCAGCAGTGACACGGGGCGGGGGGTCCAACAAGAGACCCAGTACTTC.

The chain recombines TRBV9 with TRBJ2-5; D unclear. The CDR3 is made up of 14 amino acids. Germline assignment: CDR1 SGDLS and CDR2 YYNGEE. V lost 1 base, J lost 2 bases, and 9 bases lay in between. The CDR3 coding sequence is TGTGCCAGCAGCGTAACCGGGTCGCAAGAGACCCAGTACTTC. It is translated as CASSVTGSQETQYF. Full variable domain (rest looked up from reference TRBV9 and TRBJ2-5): DSGVTQTPKHLITATGQRVTLRCSPRSGDLSVYWYQQSLDQGLQFLIQYYNGEERAKGNILERFSAQQFPDLHSELNLSSLELGDSALYFCASSVTGSQETQYFGPGTRLLVL.

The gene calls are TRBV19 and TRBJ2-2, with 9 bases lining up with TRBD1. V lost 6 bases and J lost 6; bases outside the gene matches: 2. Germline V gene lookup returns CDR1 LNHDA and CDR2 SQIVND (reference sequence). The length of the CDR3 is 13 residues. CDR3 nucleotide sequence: TGTGCCAGTAGGGACAGGGGTCCCGGGGAGCTGTTTTTT. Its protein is CASRDRGPGELFF. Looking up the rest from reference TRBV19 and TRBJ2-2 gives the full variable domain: DGGITQSPKYLFRKEGQNVTLSCEQNLNHDAMYWYRQDPGQGLRLIYYSQIVNDFQKGDIAEGYSVSREKKESFPLTVTSAQKNPTAFYLCASRDRGPGELFFGEGSRLTVL.

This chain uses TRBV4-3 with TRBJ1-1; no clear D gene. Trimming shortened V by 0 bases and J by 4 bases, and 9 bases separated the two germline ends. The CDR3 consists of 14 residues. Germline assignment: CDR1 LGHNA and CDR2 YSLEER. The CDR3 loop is CASSQEVKRTEAFF. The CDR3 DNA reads TGCGCCAGCAGCCAAGAGGTGAAGCGCACTGAAGCTTTCTTT.

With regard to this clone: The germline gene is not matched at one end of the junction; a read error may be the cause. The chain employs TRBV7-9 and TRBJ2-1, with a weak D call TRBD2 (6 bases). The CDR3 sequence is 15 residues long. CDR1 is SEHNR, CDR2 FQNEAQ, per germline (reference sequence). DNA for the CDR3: TGTGCCAGCAGCCTAGCACAAGGTGGGAGGAATGAGCAGTTCTTC. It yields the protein CASSLAQGGRNEQFF. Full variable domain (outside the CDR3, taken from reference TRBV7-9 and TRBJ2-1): DTGVSQNPRHKITKRGQNVTFRCDPISEHNRLYWYRQTLGQGPEFLTYFQNEAQLEKSRLLSDRFSAERPKGSFSTLEIQRTEQGDSAMYLCASSLAQGGRNEQFFGPGTRLTVL.

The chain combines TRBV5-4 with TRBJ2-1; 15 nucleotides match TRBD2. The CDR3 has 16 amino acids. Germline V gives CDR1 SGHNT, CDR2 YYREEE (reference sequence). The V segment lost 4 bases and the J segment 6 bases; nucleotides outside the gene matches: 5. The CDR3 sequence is CASSLGLAGGPNEQFF. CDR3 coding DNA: TGTGCCAGCAGCCTGGGACTAGCGGGGGGCCCCAATGAGCAGTTCTTC.

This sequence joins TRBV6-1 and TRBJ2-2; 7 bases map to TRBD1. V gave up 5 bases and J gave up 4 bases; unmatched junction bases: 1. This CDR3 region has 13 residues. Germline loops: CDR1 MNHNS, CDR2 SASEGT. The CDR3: CASSPGGTGELFF. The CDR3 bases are TGTGCCAGCAGTCCAGGGGGCACCGGGGAGCTGTTTTTT.

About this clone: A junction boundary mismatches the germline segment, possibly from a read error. CDR3 nucleotide sequence: TGTGCCAGCAGCTTGTTTGGTCAATTGGTAGCTGGGGCCAACGGCCTGACTTTC. Protein product: CASSLFGQLVAGANGLTF. This chain connects TRBV5-4 to TRBJ2-6; D perhaps matches TRBD1 (5 bases). Germline CDR1 SGHNT, CDR2 YYREEE (reference sequence). The CDR3 extends over 18 amino acids.

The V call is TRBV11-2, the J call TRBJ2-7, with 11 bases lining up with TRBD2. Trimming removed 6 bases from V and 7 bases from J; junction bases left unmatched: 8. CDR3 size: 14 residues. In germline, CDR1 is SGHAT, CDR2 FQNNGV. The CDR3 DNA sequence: TGTGCCAGCAGAAGTCTAGCGGGGGGAAGTGAGCAGTACTTC. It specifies CASRSLAGGSEQYF. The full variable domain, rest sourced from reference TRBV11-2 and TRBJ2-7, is EAGVAQSPRYKIIEKRQSVAFWCNPISGHATLYWYQQILGQGPKLLIQFQNNGVVDDSQLPKDRFSAERLKGVDSTLKIQPAKLEDSAVYLCASRSLAGGSEQYFGPGTRLTVT.

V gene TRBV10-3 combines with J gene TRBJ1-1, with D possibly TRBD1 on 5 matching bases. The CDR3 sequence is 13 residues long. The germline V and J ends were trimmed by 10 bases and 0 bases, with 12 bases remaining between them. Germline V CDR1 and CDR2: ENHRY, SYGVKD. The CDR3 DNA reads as TGTGCCAGCACACAGGATTTGAACACTGAAGCTTTCTTT. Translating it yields CASTQDLNTEAFF.

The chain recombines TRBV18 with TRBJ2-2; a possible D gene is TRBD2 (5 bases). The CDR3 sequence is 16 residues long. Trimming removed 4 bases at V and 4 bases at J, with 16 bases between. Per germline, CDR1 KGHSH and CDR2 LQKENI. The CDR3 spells CASSQITAAGTGELFF. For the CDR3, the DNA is TGTGCCAGCTCACAGATAACAGCGGCCGGCACCGGGGAGCTGTTTTTT.

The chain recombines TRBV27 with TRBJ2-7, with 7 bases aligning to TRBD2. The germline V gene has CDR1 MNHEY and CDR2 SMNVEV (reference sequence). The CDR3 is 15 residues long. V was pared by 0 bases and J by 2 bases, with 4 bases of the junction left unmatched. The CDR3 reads CASSLSGGWAYEQYF. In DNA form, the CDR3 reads TGTGCCAGCAGTTTATCGGGAGGGTGGGCCTACGAGCAGTACTTC.

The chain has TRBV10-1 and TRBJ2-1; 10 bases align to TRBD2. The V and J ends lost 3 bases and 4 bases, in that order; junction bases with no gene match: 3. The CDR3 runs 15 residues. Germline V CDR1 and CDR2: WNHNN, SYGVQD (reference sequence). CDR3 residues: CASSDQREGYNEQFF. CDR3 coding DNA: TGCGCCAGCAGTGATCAGCGGGAGGGATACAATGAGCAGTTCTTC.

In DNA form, the CDR3 reads TGTGCCAGCAGCTTGATCAACCCGGAGGAGGGCTACACCTTC. This encodes CASSLINPEEGYTF. The chain recombines TRBV5-4 with TRBJ1-2; D gene ambiguous. The germline V gene has CDR1 SGHNT and CDR2 YYREEE (reference sequence). Trimming removed 1 base from V and 8 bases from J, with 15 bases in between. This CDR3 spans 14 amino acids.

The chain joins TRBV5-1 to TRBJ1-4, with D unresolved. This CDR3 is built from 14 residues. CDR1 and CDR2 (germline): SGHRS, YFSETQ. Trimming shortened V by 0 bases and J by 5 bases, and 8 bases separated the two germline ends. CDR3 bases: TGCGCCAGCAGCTTGGCCGGGTCGAATGAAAAACTGTTTTTT. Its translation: CASSLAGSNEKLFF.